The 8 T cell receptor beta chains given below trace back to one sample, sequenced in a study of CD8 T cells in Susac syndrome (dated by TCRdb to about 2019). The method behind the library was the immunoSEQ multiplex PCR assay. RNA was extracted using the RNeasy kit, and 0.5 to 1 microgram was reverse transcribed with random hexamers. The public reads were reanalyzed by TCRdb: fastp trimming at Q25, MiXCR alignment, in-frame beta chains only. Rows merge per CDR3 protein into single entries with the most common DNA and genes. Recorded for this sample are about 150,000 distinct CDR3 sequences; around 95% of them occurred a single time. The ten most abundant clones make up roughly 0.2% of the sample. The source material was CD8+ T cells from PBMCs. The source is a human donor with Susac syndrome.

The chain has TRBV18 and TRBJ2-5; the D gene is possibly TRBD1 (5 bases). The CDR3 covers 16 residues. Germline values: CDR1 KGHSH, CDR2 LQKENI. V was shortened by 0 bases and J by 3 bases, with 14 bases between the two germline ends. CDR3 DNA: TGTGCCAGCTCACCACCGGACATGGGGCCAGAAGAGACCCAGTACTTC. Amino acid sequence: CASSPPDMGPEETQYF.

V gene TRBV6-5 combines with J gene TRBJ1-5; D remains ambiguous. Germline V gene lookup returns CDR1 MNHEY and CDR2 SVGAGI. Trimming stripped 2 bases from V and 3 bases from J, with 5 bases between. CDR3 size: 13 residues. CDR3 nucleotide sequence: TGTGCCAGCAGTTACAGTCCCAATCAGCCCCAGCATTTT. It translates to CASSYSPNQPQHF.

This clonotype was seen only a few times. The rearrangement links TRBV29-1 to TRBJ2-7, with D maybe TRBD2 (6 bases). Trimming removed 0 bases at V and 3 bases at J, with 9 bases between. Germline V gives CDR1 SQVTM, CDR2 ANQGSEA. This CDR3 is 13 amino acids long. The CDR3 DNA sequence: TGCAGCGTTGAAGATGACGGGAGCTACGAGCAGTACTTC. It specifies CSVEDDGSYEQYF.

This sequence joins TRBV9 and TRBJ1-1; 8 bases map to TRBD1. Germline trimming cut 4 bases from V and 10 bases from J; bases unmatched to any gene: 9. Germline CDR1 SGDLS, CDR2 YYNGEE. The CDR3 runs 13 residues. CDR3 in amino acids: CASSRQGLEGAFF. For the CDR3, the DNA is TGTGCCAGCAGCCGACAGGGGTTGGAGGGAGCTTTCTTT.

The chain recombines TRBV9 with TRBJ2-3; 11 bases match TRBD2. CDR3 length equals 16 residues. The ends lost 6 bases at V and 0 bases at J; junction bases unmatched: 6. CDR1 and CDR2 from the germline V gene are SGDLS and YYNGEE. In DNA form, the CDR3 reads TGTGCCAGCACCGGGACTAGCGGCACTAGCACAGATACGCAGTATTTT. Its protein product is CASTGTSGTSTDTQYF. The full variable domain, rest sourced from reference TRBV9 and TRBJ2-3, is DSGVTQTPKHLITATGQRVTLRCSPRSGDLSVYWYQQSLDQGLQFLIQYYNGEERAKGNILERFSAQQFPDLHSELNLSSLELGDSALYFCASTGTSGTSTDTQYFGPGTRLTVL.

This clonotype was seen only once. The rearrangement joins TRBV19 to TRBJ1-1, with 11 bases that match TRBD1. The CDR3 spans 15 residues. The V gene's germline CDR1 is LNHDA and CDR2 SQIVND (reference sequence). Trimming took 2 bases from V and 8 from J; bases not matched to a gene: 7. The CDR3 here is CASSILGDRGNEAFF. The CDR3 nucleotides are TGTGCCAGTAGTATACTTGGGGACAGGGGGAACGAAGCTTTCTTT.

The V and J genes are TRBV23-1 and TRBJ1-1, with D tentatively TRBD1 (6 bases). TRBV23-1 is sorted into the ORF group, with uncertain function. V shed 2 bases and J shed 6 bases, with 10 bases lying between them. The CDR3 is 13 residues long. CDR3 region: CASSQGQHAEAFF. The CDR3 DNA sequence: TGCGCCAGCAGTCAAGGACAGCATGCTGAAGCTTTCTTT.

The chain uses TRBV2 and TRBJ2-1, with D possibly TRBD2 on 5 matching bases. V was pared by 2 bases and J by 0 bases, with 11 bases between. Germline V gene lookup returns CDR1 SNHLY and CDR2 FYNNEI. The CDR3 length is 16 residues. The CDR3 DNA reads TGTGCCAGCAGTGAATTCGGGAAGAGCTCCTACAATGAGCAGTTCTTC. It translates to CASSEFGKSSYNEQFF. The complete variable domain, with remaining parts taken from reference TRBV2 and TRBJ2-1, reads EPEVTQTPSHQVTQMGQEVILRCVPISNHLYFYWYRQILGQKVEFLVSFYNNEISEKSEIFDDQFSVERPDGSNFTLKIRSTKLEDSAMYFCASSEFGKSSYNEQFFGPGTRLTVL.